These T cell receptor beta chains were read from a single sample in a study of cytomegalovirus exposure and HLA in healthy donors. TCRdb's table, derived via immunoSEQ multiplex PCR, lists solely in-frame clones and lacks some. Its clone listing holds approximately 75,000 clones. The sample taken for sequencing was PBMCs. The receptors shown here come from a boy aged 5-17 years in good health and CMV-seronegative. CDR3s include the opening cysteine and the closing phenylalanine or tryptophan. The order of the fields is V gene, D gene, J gene, CDR3 DNA, CDR3 protein. A D gene is named only where the DNA matches it firmly.

v_gene: TRBV5-4; d_gene: TRBD2; j_gene: TRBJ2-7; CDR3nt: TGTGCCAGCAGCTCCGGAACTAGCGGGAGTGAGAACGAGCAGTACTTC; CDR3aa: CASSSGTSGSENEQYF
v_gene: TRBV9; d_gene: -; j_gene: TRBJ1-2; CDR3nt: TGTGCCAGCAGCGTAAACAGGGAATTGGGCTATGGCTACACCTTC; CDR3aa: CASSVNRELGYGYTF
v_gene: TRBV2; d_gene: TRBD1; j_gene: TRBJ1-1; CDR3nt: TGTGCCAGCAGGAGACAGGGGGGCACTGAAGCTTTCTTT; CDR3aa: CASRRQGGTEAFF
v_gene: TRBV6-4; d_gene: -; j_gene: TRBJ2-6; CDR3nt: TGTGCCAGCAGTGACTCAGGGGCTGGGGCCAACGTCCTGACTTTC; CDR3aa: CASSDSGAGANVLTF
v_gene: TRBV29-1; d_gene: TRBD2; j_gene: TRBJ2-3; CDR3nt: TGCAGCGTTGAGCAGCGGGGGGCGGCAGATAAGCAGTATTTT; CDR3aa: CSVEQRGAADKQYF
v_gene: TRBV7-9; d_gene: -; j_gene: TRBJ1-2; CDR3nt: TGTGCCAGCAGCTTAAAAAACCCCGGAGAGGGCTACACCTTC; CDR3aa: CASSLKNPGEGYTF
v_gene: TRBV2; d_gene: -; j_gene: TRBJ1-5; CDR3nt: TGTGCCAGCAGCCCACGAGGGAGTCGGGGAAATCAGCCCCAGCATTTT; CDR3aa: CASSPRGSRGNQPQHF
v_gene: TRBV30; d_gene: -; j_gene: TRBJ2-7; CDR3nt: TGTGCCTGGAGTGATGGCAGGACCTACGAGCAGTACTTC; CDR3aa: CAWSDGRTYEQYF
v_gene: TRBV6-6; d_gene: -; j_gene: TRBJ1-3; CDR3nt: TGTGCCAGCAGTCAAAGCCGGGGGAAAAACACCATATATTTT; CDR3aa: CASSQSRGKNTIYF
v_gene: TRBV19; d_gene: -; j_gene: TRBJ1-1; CDR3nt: TGTGCCAGTAGTATAGCAGGCTGGAACACTGAAGCTTTCTTT; CDR3aa: CASSIAGWNTEAFF
v_gene: TRBV19; d_gene: -; j_gene: TRBJ1-5; CDR3nt: TGTGCCAGTACCGAAAGAGGAGGGTTTGGTCAGCCCCAGCATTTT; CDR3aa: CASTERGGFGQPQHF
v_gene: TRBV19; d_gene: TRBD1; j_gene: TRBJ1-5; CDR3nt: TGTGCCAGTAGTAAACCGGGACAGGAGTATAGCAATCAGCCCCAGCATTTT; CDR3aa: CASSKPGQEYSNQPQHF
v_gene: TRBV19; d_gene: TRBD1; j_gene: TRBJ1-6; CDR3nt: TGTGCCAGTAGTATGCGGACAGGGAGTAATTCACCCCTCCACTTT; CDR3aa: CASSMRTGSNSPLHF
v_gene: TRBV4-3; d_gene: TRBD2; j_gene: TRBJ2-1; CDR3nt: TGCGCCAGCAGCCCCACTAGCGTCTCCTACAATGAGCAGTTCTTC; CDR3aa: CASSPTSVSYNEQFF
v_gene: TRBV9; d_gene: -; j_gene: TRBJ1-5; CDR3nt: TGTGCCAGCAGCGTAGGGCAGAATAGCAATCAGCCCCAGCATTTT; CDR3aa: CASSVGQNSNQPQHF
v_gene: TRBV19; d_gene: -; j_gene: TRBJ2-2; CDR3nt: TGTGCCAGTAGTATAGGATTAATCGGGGAACGCACCGGGGAGCTGTTTTTT; CDR3aa: CASSIGLIGERTGELFF
v_gene: TRBV19; d_gene: -; j_gene: TRBJ2-3; CDR3nt: TGTGCCAGTAGTATACCTAACAGGGAAGATACGCAGTATTTT; CDR3aa: CASSIPNREDTQYF
v_gene: TRBV11-2; d_gene: -; j_gene: TRBJ2-7; CDR3nt: TGTGCCAGCAGCTTAGACAGGGGTCCCAACTACGAGCAGTACTTC; CDR3aa: CASSLDRGPNYEQYF
v_gene: TRBV9; d_gene: -; j_gene: TRBJ1-5; CDR3nt: TGTGCCAGCAGCGTAGACGGCCGGGGGCAGCCCCAGCATTTT; CDR3aa: CASSVDGRGQPQHF
v_gene: TRBV19; d_gene: -; j_gene: TRBJ2-1; CDR3nt: TGTGCCAGTAGTATAGTGACAGGATCTGAGCAGTTCTTC; CDR3aa: CASSIVTGSEQFF
v_gene: TRBV18; d_gene: -; j_gene: TRBJ1-2; CDR3nt: TGTGCCAGCTCACCACAATTAAGTCGGCAGGGGAACGATGGCTACACCTTC; CDR3aa: CASSPQLSRQGNDGYTF
v_gene: TRBV7-9; d_gene: TRBD1; j_gene: TRBJ1-4; CDR3nt: TGTGCCAGCAGCGACGCACAGGGGGCCGGCGAAAAACTGTTTTTT; CDR3aa: CASSDAQGAGEKLFF
v_gene: TRBV6-1; d_gene: -; j_gene: TRBJ1-2; CDR3nt: TGTGCCAGCAGTGAAACAGCCTATGGCTACACCTTC; CDR3aa: CASSETAYGYTF
v_gene: TRBV7-3; d_gene: -; j_gene: TRBJ2-1; CDR3nt: TGTGCCAGCAGCGCAGGACCGGCGGGGGAGCAGTTCTTC; CDR3aa: CASSAGPAGEQFF
v_gene: TRBV5-1; d_gene: TRBD2; j_gene: TRBJ2-7; CDR3nt: TGCGCCAGCAGCTTAGGTACGGGGGGGGAGCAGTACTTC; CDR3aa: CASSLGTGGEQYF
v_gene: TRBV2; d_gene: -; j_gene: TRBJ1-1; CDR3nt: TGTGCCAGCAGGAACACAGGGTTCGCTGAAGCTTTCTTT; CDR3aa: CASRNTGFAEAFF
v_gene: TRBV7-9; d_gene: -; j_gene: TRBJ1-1; CDR3nt: TGTGCCAGCAGCTCTGGCTCCGGGGAAACTGAAGCTTTCTTT; CDR3aa: CASSSGSGETEAFF
v_gene: TRBV5-6; d_gene: -; j_gene: TRBJ1-1; CDR3nt: TGTGCCAGCAGCTTGGGGGGAGTAGGGCTTAACACTGAAGCTTTCTTT; CDR3aa: CASSLGGVGLNTEAFF
v_gene: TRBV4-2; d_gene: -; j_gene: TRBJ2-3; CDR3nt: TGTGCCAGCAGCCCCAAGGGGTTGAAAGATACGCAGTATTTT; CDR3aa: CASSPKGLKDTQYF
v_gene: TRBV29-1; d_gene: TRBD1; j_gene: TRBJ1-2; CDR3nt: TGCAGCGTTCCAGCGGGGGGACAGGGGAATGGCTACACCTTC; CDR3aa: CSVPAGGQGNGYTF
v_gene: TRBV9; d_gene: TRBD1; j_gene: TRBJ2-1; CDR3nt: TGTGCCAGCAGCATCAGCCGGGACAGGTACTCCAATGAGCAGTTCTTC; CDR3aa: CASSISRDRYSNEQFF
v_gene: TRBV7-6; d_gene: -; j_gene: TRBJ1-3; CDR3nt: TGTGCCAGCAGCCCCCGTCCTCTGTCAGGAACCTCTGGAAACACCATATATTTT; CDR3aa: CASSPRPLSGTSGNTIYF
v_gene: TRBV27; d_gene: -; j_gene: TRBJ1-5; CDR3nt: TGTGCCAGCAGTTTACTAGGAGACAATCAGCCCCAGCATTTT; CDR3aa: CASSLLGDNQPQHF
v_gene: TRBV30; d_gene: TRBD2; j_gene: TRBJ2-2; CDR3nt: TGTGCCTGGAGTCAGAAGCGGGGGGGGGCCGGGGAGCTGTTTTTT; CDR3aa: CAWSQKRGGAGELFF
v_gene: TRBV2; d_gene: TRBD1; j_gene: TRBJ1-5; CDR3nt: TGTGCCAGCAGTCGGACAGGCGAGACCTATAGCAATCAGCCCCAGCATTTT; CDR3aa: CASSRTGETYSNQPQHF
v_gene: TRBV7-2; d_gene: TRBD1; j_gene: TRBJ1-2; CDR3nt: TGTGCCAGCAGCTCGAGGGCGGTCGGGCAGGGGGCCAGGGGCTACACCTTC; CDR3aa: CASSSRAVGQGARGYTF